This T cell receptor beta chain was identified during a study of beta chain features in type 1 diabetes. Notes on this clone: Its antigen is unknown.

Notes on the study in general: The question of HLA type influencing TCRB rearrangement was one that remained unresolved here. When cDNA is sequenced, cells with high TCR expression could be over-represented.

What was sequenced were expressed TCRB transcripts, since all of the isolated RNA had been reverse transcribed. Approximately 3.4 million reads, on average, came from each naive, central memory and regulatory T cell sample. This table comes from immunoSEQ multiplex PCR, and its TCRdb copy is limited to in-frame clones, with some not included. This sample has a few hundred thousand clones, with 14% found just once. V shed 7 bases and J shed 0 bases, with 7 bases lying between them. From germline, CDR1 is SGHRS and CDR2 YFSETQ. The CDR3 is 12 amino acids. Per donor, one heparinised blood draw averaged about 100 mL.

The gene calls are TRBV5-1 and TRBJ2-5, with a possible D match to TRBD2 (6 bases). The receptor was derived from a man aged 25-40 years in good health. Sequencing used central memory CD4+ T cells from blood. Here the CDR3 DNA reads TGCGCCAGCTGCGGGGACCAAGAGACCCAGTACTTC. Its protein product is CASCGDQETQYF.